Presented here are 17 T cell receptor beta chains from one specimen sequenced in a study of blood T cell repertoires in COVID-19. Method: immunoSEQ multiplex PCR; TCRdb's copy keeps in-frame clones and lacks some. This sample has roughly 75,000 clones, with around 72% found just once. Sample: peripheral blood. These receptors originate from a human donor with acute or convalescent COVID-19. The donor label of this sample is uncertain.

Here the CDR3 reads CASSDRAPNEKLFF. CDR3 bases: TGTGCCAGCAGCGACAGGGCGCCTAATGAAAAACTGTTTTTT. The rearrangement uses TRBV27 and TRBJ1-4, with 7 bases aligning to TRBD1. CDR1 and CDR2 from the germline V gene are MNHEY and SMNVEV (reference sequence). The CDR3 is made up of 14 amino acids. V trimming: 6 bases; J trimming: 3 bases; junction bases outside the gene matches: 4.

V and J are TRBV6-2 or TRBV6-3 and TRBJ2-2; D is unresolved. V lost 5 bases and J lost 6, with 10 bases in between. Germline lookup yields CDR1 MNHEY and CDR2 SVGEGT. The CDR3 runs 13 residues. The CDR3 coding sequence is TGTGCCAGCAGTATACATGGGCCCGGGGAGCTGTTTTTT. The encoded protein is CASSIHGPGELFF.

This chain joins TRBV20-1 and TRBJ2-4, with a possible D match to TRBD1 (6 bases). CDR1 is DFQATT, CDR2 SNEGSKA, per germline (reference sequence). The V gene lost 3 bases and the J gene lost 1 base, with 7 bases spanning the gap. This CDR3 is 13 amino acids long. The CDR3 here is CSASQGAKNIQYF. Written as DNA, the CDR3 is TGCAGTGCTAGTCAGGGGGCCAAAAACATTCAGTACTTC.

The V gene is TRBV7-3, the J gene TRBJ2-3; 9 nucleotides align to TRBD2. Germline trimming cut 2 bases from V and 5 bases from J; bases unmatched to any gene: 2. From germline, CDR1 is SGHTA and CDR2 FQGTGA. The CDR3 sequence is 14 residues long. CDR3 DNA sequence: TGTGCCAGCAGCTTAGCGGGAGGGCTAGATACGCAGTATTTT. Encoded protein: CASSLAGGLDTQYF.

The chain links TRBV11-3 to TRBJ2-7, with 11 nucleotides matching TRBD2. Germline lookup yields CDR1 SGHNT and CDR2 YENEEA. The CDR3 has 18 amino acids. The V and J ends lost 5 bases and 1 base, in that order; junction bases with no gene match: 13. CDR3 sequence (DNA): TGTGCCAGCAGCCGCCTGAGACTAGCGGGGCCTTATTCCTACGAGCAGTACGTC. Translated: CASSRLRLAGPYSYEQYV.

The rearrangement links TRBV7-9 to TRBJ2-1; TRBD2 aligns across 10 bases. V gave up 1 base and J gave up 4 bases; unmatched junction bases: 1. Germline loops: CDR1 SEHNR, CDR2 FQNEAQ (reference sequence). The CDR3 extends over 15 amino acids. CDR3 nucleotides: TGTGCCAGCAGCTTAGGTAGCGGGGGGTACAATGAGCAGTTCTTC. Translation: CASSLGSGGYNEQFF.

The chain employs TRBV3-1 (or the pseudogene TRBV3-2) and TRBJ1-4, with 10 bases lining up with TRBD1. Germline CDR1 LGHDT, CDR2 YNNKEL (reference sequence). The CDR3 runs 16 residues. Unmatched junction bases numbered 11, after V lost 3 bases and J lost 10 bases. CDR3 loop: CASSQVTGGERRKLFF. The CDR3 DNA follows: TGTGCCAGCAGCCAGGTGACAGGGGGCGAGCGGAGAAAACTGTTTTTT.

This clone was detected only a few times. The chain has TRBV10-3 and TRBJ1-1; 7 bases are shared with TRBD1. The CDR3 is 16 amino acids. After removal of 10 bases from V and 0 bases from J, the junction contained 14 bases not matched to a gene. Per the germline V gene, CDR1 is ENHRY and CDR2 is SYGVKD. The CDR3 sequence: CATRQGILSMNTEAFF. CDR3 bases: TGTGCCACCAGACAGGGCATTCTCTCCATGAACACTGAAGCTTTCTTT.

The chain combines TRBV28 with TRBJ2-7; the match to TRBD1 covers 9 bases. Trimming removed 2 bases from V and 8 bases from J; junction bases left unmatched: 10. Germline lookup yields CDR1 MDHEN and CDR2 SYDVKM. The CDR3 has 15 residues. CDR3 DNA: TGTGCCAGCAGTTTAAGGGGGACAGGGAGGGGTAAGCAGTACTTC. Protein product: CASSLRGTGRGKQYF.

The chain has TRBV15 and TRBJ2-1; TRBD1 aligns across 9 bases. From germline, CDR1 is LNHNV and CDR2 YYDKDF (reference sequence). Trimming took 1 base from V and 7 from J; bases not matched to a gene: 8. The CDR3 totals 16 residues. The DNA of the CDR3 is TGTGCCACCAGCAGAGGCCAGGACAGGGGATATAATGAGCAGTTCTTC. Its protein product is CATSRGQDRGYNEQFF.

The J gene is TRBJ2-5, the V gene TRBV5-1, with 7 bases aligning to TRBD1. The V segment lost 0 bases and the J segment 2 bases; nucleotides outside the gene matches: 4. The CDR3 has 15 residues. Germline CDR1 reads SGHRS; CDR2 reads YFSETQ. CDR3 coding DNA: TGCGCCAGCAGCTTGGTGGACAGGAAACAAGAGACCCAGTACTTC. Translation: CASSLVDRKQETQYF.

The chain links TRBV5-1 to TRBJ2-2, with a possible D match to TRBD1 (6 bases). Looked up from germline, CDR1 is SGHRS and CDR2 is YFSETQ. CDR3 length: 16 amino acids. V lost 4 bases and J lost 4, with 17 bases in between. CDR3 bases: TGCGCCAGCAGCCCCTGGACAGAACCTCTCACCGGGGAGCTGTTTTTT. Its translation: CASSPWTEPLTGELFF. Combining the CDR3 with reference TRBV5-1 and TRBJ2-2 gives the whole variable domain KAGVTQTPRYLIKTRGQQVTLSCSPISGHRSVSWYQQTPGQGLQFLFEYFSETQRNKGNFPGRFSGRQFSNSRSEMNVSTLELGDSALYLCASSPWTEPLTGELFFGEGSRLTVL.

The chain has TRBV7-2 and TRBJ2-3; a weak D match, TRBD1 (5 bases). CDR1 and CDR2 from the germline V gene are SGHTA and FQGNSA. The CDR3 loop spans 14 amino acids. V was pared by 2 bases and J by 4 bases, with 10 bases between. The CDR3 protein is CASSLNRSPDTQYF. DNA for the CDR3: TGTGCCAGCAGCTTAAACAGGTCCCCAGATACGCAGTATTTT. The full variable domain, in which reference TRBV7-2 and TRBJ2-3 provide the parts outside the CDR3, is GAGVSQSPSNKVTEKGKDVELRCDPISGHTALYWYRQSLGQGLEFLIYFQGNSAPDKSGLPSDRFSAERTGGSVSTLTIQRTQQEDSAVYLCASSLNRSPDTQYFGPGTRLTVL.

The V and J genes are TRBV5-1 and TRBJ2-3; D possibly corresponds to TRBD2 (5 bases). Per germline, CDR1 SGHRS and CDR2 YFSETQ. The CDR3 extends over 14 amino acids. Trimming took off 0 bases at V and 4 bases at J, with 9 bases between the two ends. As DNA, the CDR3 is TGCGCCAGCAGCTTGGCGCTTAGCGCAGATACGCAGTATTTT. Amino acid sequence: CASSLALSADTQYF. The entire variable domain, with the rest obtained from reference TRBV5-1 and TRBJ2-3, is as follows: KAGVTQTPRYLIKTRGQQVTLSCSPISGHRSVSWYQQTPGQGLQFLFEYFSETQRNKGNFPGRFSGRQFSNSRSEMNVSTLELGDSALYLCASSLALSADTQYFGPGTRLTVL.

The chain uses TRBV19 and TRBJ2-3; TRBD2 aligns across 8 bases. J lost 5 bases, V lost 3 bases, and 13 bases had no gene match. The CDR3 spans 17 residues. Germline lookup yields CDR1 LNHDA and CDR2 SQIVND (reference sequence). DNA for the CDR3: TGTGCCAGTAGTATCCTCGGGGCTAGCGGGTGGATAGATACGCAGTATTTT. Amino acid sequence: CASSILGASGWIDTQYF.

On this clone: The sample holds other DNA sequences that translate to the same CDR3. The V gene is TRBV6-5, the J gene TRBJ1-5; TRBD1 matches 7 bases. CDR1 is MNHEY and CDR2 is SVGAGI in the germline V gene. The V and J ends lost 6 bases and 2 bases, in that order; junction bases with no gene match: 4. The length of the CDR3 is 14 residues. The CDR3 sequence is CASSRQGGNQPQHF. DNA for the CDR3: TGTGCCAGCAGCCGACAGGGTGGCAATCAGCCCCAGCATTTT.

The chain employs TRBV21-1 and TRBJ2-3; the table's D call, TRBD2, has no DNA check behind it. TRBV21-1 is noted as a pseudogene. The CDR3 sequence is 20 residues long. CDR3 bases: TGTGCCAGCAGCAAAGGCATCCCTAGCGGGGGGGATATTTCCCCAGATACGCAGTATTTT. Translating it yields CASSKGIPSGGDISPDTQYF.